A single TCR beta chain is shown here with its context. This clonotype has only a few counts. The specificity of this receptor is unknown. Per-base quality was not reported, and no clone a single base away is much larger than it. This entry comes from a study of blood T cells in healthy people across ages (dated by TCRdb to between 2015 and 2017). Background for the entire study: In model experiments, template switching captured about one uniquely barcoded TCR beta cDNA molecule for every two T cells. For two donors (one aged 18 to 30 and one aged 80 or older), the study analyzed two additional independent replicas of 1 million unique cDNA reads from the same blood draw. To avoid experimental bias, donors of different ages were randomly spread across the sequencing lanes. Donors were grouped into four age groups: young (average approximately 16 years), middle-aged (approximately 41), aged (about 60) and long-lived (just over 80). Using deep sequencing normalized with unique cDNA molecular identifiers, the study measured how TCR beta repertoire diversity changes with age.

Libraries were built with 5' RACE. Sequencing relied on an Illumina HiSeq 2500. The second PCR ran for about 6 to 12 cycles and used a J-beta primer mix along with a sample-barcoded 5' primer. A template-switch 5' adaptor carrying 12 random nucleotides introduced a unique molecular identifier onto each TCR beta cDNA molecule. Each sample yielded at least 3 million CDR3-containing paired-end reads. First-strand cDNA synthesis was performed from all RNA using the Mint cDNA synthesis kit, with priming by a TRBC-specific oligonucleotide. Following uracil-DNA glycosylase treatment, all cDNA underwent a first 18-cycle PCR with the universal primers M1SS and BC2_uni_R. For the original study's pipeline: For normalization, 1 million high-quality reads, each with a distinct molecular identifier, were randomly selected from each sample. Reads with shared molecular identifiers were discarded instead of being binned into consensus sequences. MiTCR, run with a Q25 quality threshold and the strictest error-elimination algorithm, handled CDR3 identification, clonotype clustering and error correction. A nonparametric unseen species model with Euler transformation was used to estimate a lower bound on total TCR beta diversity. The public reads were reprocessed in TCRdb via fastp at Q25 and MiXCR, keeping in-frame beta chains. Rows with a matching CDR3 protein are joined into one entry that keeps the most common DNA and genes. The V and J calls were not made by the authors but by TCRdb's processing. Recorded for this sample are about 1.6 million distinct CDR3 sequences; 30% to 40% of them occurred a single time. The biggest ten clones account for about 11% of the sample.

Based on the germline V gene, the CDR1 and CDR2 sequences are LGHNA and YNFKEQ. The CDR3 covers 16 residues, taking in both the cysteine and the phenylalanine. Just the 48-base CDR3 DNA is kept, in frame starting at base 1. Deletion took 1 base off V and 0 bases off J, with a span of 11 bases between the germline ends. General findings and caveats noted by the study authors: The CMV infection status of donors was not known, potentially confounding age-related changes in expanded clonotypes. As age increased, observed TCR beta diversity per million T cells dropped in a roughly linear way, and a significant reduction was already evident by age about 36. Estimates of total diversity based on one million sequenced T cells were considered lower bounds and underestimates. Compared with the aged group, the long-lived group had more naive CD4+ T cells, fewer expanded clones and increased TCR diversity, a pattern suggesting age selection. The percentage of naive T cells measured by flow cytometry correlated strongly with observed TCR beta diversity. Because profiling used bulk unsorted PBMCs, naive and antigen-experienced compartments could not be compared conclusively.

Donors were around 37 systemically healthy Caucasian individuals from Russia aged roughly 6 to 90 years. Each donor gave 9 to 10 milliliters of peripheral blood, collected into EDTA-treated Vacutainer tubes. Ficoll-Paque density-gradient centrifugation was used to isolate PBMCs, with at least 6.5 million per sample. Trizol reagent was used to extract total RNA from PBMCs, with at least 6 micrograms per sample. Naive CD45RAhigh/CD27high T cell percentages were measured by flow cytometry on a PBMC aliquot from every donor. The chain links TRBV4-2 with TRBJ2-3; tentative D gene TRBD2, with 5 bases matching. Sequencing was performed on blood. This TCR was recovered from a woman younger than 45 in good health. For the CDR3, the sequence is CASSQGEADSTDTQYF. In nucleotide form, the sequence is TGTGCCAGCAGCCAAGGAGAAGCGGACAGCACAGATACGCAGTATTTT.